Detailed here is one T cell receptor (beta chain). V was trimmed by 4 bases and J by 0 bases, leaving 7 bases between them. CDR3 length equals 14 residues. Germline V gene sequence: CDR1 KGHDR, CDR2 SFDVKD. TCRdb reanalysed the PCR reads using MiXCR and keeps one entry per CDR3 protein. The sample lists roughly 32,000 distinct CDR3 sequences; less than 55% were seen once. These data originate in a study of esophageal squamous cell carcinoma under preoperative chemotherapy. Time point here: before preoperative PTX-NDP chemotherapy. Patients received paclitaxel-nedaplatin as preoperative chemotherapy before surgery.

The sample here was taken from a patient given preoperative chemotherapy. The sequence came from a human donor with esophageal squamous cell carcinoma. The donor label of this sample is uncertain. The genes are TRBV24-1 and TRBJ2-3; D is undetermined. Here the CDR3 DNA reads TGTGCCACCAGTGACAGGCAGAGCACAGATACGCAGTATTTT. Residues: CATSDRQSTDTQYF.